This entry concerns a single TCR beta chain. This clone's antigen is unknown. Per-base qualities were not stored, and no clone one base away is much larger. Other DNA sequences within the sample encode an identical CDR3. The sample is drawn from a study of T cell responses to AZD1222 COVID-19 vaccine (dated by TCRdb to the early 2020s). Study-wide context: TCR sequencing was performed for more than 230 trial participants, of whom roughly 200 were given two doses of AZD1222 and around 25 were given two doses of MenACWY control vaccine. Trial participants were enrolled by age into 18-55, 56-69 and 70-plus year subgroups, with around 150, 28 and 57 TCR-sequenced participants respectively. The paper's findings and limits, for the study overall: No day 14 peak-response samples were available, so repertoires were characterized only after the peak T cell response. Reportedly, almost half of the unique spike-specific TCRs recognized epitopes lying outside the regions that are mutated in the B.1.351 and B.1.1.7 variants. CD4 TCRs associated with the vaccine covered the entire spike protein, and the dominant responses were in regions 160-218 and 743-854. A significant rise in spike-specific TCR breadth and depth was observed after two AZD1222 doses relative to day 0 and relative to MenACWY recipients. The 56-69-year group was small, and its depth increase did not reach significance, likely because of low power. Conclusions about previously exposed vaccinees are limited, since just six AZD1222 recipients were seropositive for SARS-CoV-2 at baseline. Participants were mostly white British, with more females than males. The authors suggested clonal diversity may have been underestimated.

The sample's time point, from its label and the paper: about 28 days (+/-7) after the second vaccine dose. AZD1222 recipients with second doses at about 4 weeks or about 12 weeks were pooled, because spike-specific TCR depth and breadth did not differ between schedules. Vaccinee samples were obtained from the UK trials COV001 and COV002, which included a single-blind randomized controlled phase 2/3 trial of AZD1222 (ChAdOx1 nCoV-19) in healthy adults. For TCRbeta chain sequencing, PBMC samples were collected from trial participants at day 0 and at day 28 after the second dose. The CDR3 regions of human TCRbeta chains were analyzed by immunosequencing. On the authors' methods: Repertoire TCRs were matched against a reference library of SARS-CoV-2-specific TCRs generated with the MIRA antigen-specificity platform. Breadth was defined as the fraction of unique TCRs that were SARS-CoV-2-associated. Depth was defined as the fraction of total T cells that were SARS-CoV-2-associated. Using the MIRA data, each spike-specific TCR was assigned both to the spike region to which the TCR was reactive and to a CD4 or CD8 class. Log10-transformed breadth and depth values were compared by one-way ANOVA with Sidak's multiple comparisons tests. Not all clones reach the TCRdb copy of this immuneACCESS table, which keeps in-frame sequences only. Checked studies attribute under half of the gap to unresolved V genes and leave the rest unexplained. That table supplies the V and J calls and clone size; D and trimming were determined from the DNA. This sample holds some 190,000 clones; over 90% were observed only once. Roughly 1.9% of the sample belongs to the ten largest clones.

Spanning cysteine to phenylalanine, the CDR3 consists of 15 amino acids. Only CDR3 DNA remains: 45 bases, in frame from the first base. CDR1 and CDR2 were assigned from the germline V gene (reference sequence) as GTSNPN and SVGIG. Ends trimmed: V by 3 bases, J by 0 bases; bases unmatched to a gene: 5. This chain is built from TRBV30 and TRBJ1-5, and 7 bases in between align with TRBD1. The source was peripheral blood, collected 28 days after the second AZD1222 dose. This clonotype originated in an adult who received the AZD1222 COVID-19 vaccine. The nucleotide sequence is TGTGCCTGGAGCGTCGGGACAGATAGCAATCAGCCCCAGCATTTT. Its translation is CAWSVGTDSNQPQHF.